This T cell receptor (beta chain) is from a study of low-dose radiotherapy and immunotherapy resistance in tumors. This clonotype was recorded many times. CDR3 length equals 13 residues. The germline CDR1 and CDR2 sequences are GTSNPN and SVGIG (reference sequence). The V end was cut by 4 bases, the J end by 4 bases, with 12 bases between. Time point given: before trial treatment. TRAV- and TRBV-specific primers primed first-strand cDNA, covering alpha and beta chains. A roughly 20-cycle PCR with a constant-region primer and V-primer adapter amplified TCRs. A single record per CDR3 protein comes from TCRdb applying MiXCR to the reads. In the table there are tens of thousands of distinct CDR3 sequences, 18% of which are singletons.

This specimen was PBMCs, taken before treatment. This chain links TRBV30 with TRBJ2-3; unclear D gene. This TCR derives from a male donor with prostate cancer. Written as DNA, the CDR3 is TGTGCCTGGAACCCGTCCTCGGCAGATACGCAGTATTTT. The encoded protein is CAWNPSSADTQYF. The complete variable domain, with remaining parts taken from reference TRBV30 and TRBJ2-3, reads SQTIHQWPATLVQPVGSPLSLECTVEGTSNPNLYWYRQAAGRGLQLLFYSVGIGQISSEVPQNLSASRPQDRQFILSSKKLLLSDSGFYLCAWNPSSADTQYFGPGTRLTVL.